One sample yielded the 10 T cell receptor beta chains listed below, sequenced in a study of cytomegalovirus exposure and HLA in healthy donors. This PCR relied on a set of 60 Vbeta primers and 13 Jbeta primers. Clones were sequenced by immunoSEQ multiplex PCR, and TCRdb holds only the in-frame ones, with some missing. Of approximately 81,000 clones in the sample, over 65% were seen once. Sequenced input: PBMCs. The receptor set was obtained from a man aged 50-59 years in good health and CMV-seropositive.

This chain links TRBV27 with TRBJ2-7; TRBD1 agrees at 7 bases. The CDR3 loop spans 14 amino acids. Germline lookup yields CDR1 MNHEY and CDR2 SMNVEV (reference sequence). V lost 4 bases and J lost 3; bases outside the gene matches: 6. CDR3 sequence: CASSWGTVGYEQYF. The CDR3 nucleotides read TGTGCCAGCAGTTGGGGGACAGTCGGCTACGAGCAGTACTTC.

The rearrangement joins TRBV6-5 to TRBJ1-6; D not certain. CDR3 length equals 12 residues. The ends were cut back, 0 bases at V and 14 bases at J, with 8 bases in the middle. Germline lookup yields CDR1 MNHEY and CDR2 SVGAGI. CDR3 nucleotides: TGTGCCAGCAGTTACTCAGAGGAAGCCCTCCACTTT. Its protein is CASSYSEEALHF.

The chain couples TRBV5-4 to TRBJ2-5; the match to TRBD2 covers 14 bases. Gene TRBJ2-7 matches the end of the DNA better, so the J call may be wrong. The V gene's germline CDR1 is SGHNT and CDR2 YYREEE (reference sequence). This CDR3 is built from 17 residues. CDR3 coding DNA: TGTGCCAGCAGCCCGGGACTAGCGGGAGAGTCTTCCTACGAGCAGTACTTC. It is translated as CASSPGLAGESSYEQYF.

The gene calls are TRBV6-5 and TRBJ1-1, with TRBD1 matching over 9 bases. The CDR3 has 14 amino acids. Germline V lookup: CDR1 MNHEY, CDR2 SVGAGI. With V trimmed by 6 bases and J by 3 bases, 5 bases remained unmatched. The DNA for the CDR3 is TGTGCCAGCAGCAGACAGGGGGTTTACACTGAAGCTTTCTTT. This sequence encodes CASSRQGVYTEAFF.

The chain couples TRBV29-1 to TRBJ2-5; tentative D call: TRBD1 (6 bases). The CDR3 spans 11 residues. V was trimmed by 7 bases and J by 4 bases, leaving 10 bases between them. The germline gives CDR1 SQVTM, CDR2 ANQGSEA. This chain's CDR3 is CSAGQSETQYF. DNA of the CDR3: TGCAGCGCCGGACAGTCAGAGACCCAGTACTTC.

The chain joins TRBV30 to TRBJ1-1; the D is unclear. The CDR3 length is 15 residues. V was shortened by 3 bases and J by 1 base, with 15 bases between the two germline ends. The germline V gene has CDR1 GTSNPN and CDR2 SVGIG (reference sequence). The CDR3, as DNA: TGTGCCTGGAGCCAAGGAGTCATACGGAACACTGAAGCTTTCTTT. Translation gives CAWSQGVIRNTEAFF.

The chain links TRBV30 to TRBJ2-3; 7 nucleotides align to TRBD2. In germline, CDR1 is GTSNPN, CDR2 SVGIG (reference sequence). J gave up 6 bases and V 3 bases, and 3 bases lay outside the gene matches. CDR3 size: 12 residues. The CDR3 sequence is CAWRSSGDTQYF. CDR3 DNA: TGTGCCTGGAGGAGTAGCGGGGATACGCAGTATTTT. The full variable domain, its missing parts supplied by reference TRBV30 and TRBJ2-3, is SQTIHQWPATLVQPVGSPLSLECTVEGTSNPNLYWYRQAAGRGLQLLFYSVGIGQISSEVPQNLSASRPQDRQFILSSKKLLLSDSGFYLCAWRSSGDTQYFGPGTRLTVL.

In its sample, this clone was seen once. The chain uses TRBV6-4 and TRBJ2-1; 13 nucleotides line up with TRBD2. The V gene's germline CDR1 is MRHNA and CDR2 SNTAGT. This CDR3 is 15 amino acids long. J gave up 4 bases and V 6 bases, and 3 bases lay outside the gene matches. CDR3 sequence reads: CASSELAGGYNEQFF. In DNA, the CDR3 is TGTGCCAGCAGCGAACTAGCGGGAGGGTACAATGAGCAGTTCTTC.

The chain couples TRBV9 to TRBJ2-1, with D tentatively TRBD2 (6 bases). CDR1 is SGDLS and CDR2 is YYNGEE in the germline V gene. V was cut by 1 base and J by 6 bases, with 8 bases left in between. The CDR3 runs 13 residues. The CDR3 sequence is CASSVTSPNEQFF. CDR3 DNA sequence: TGTGCCAGCAGCGTAACTAGCCCCAATGAGCAGTTCTTC.

The genes are TRBV5-1 and TRBJ2-1; D uncertain. The CDR3 loop spans 14 amino acids. Trimming pared 10 bases from V and 2 bases from J, leaving 16 bases between. Germline lookup yields CDR1 SGHRS and CDR2 YFSETQ. The CDR3 loop is CASGGDSAYNEQFF. The CDR3 DNA reads TGCGCCTCGGGTGGAGACTCGGCCTACAATGAGCAGTTCTTC. The full variable domain, its missing parts supplied by reference TRBV5-1 and TRBJ2-1, is KAGVTQTPRYLIKTRGQQVTLSCSPISGHRSVSWYQQTPGQGLQFLFEYFSETQRNKGNFPGRFSGRQFSNSRSEMNVSTLELGDSALYLCASGGDSAYNEQFFGPGTRLTVL.